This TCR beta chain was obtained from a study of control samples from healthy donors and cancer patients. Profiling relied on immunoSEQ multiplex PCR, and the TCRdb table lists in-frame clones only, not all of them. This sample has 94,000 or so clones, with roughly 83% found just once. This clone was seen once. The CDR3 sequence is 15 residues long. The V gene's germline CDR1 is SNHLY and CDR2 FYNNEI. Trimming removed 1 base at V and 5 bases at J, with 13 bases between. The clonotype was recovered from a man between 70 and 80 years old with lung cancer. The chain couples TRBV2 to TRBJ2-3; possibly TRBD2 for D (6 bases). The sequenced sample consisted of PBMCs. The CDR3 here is CASSEEGRGGDTQYF. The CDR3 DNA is TGTGCCAGCAGTGAAGAAGGCCGGGGAGGAGATACGCAGTATTTT.